This section outlines one T cell receptor beta chain sequence together with its context. This clone has a single count. Its antigen remains unidentified. Base qualities are not at hand, and no much larger clone is one base apart. The cysteine opens and the phenylalanine closes a CDR3 of 15 amino acids. The sequence is cut down to CDR3 DNA, 45 bases in frame from base 1. CDR1 and CDR2, per the germline V gene (reference sequence), are MNHNY and SVGAGI. V and J are truncated by 5 bases and 7 bases respectively, leaving an intervening sequence of 18 bases. Genomic DNA was isolated from the sorted cells so that the TCRbeta CDR3 region could be sequenced. TCRbeta CDR3 regions were sequenced using the immunoSEQ Assay. As stored in TCRdb, this immuneACCESS dataset retains in-frame rearrangements with V and J assigned. A fraction of the clones does not appear; measured against another copy, unresolved V genes explain less than half of the discrepancy, and the remainder lacks a known reason. In this sample the table shows around 44,000 clones, more than 75% of which occur a single time. The top ten hold approximately 13% of the sample.

This sample was included in a study of OX40 agonist ivuxolimab in advanced cancers. Broadly, across the study: The costimulatory receptor OX40 (CD134) was targeted by ivuxolimab, a fully human IgG2 agonistic monoclonal antibody. Intravenous ivuxolimab was administered to patients every 2 weeks at six dose levels: 0.01, 0.1, 0.3, 1.5, 3 and 10 mg/kg. Patients were allowed to have had prior anti-PD-1, anti-PD-L1 or anti-CTLA-4 therapy, and 30% to 40% of the dose-escalation patients had previously received checkpoint inhibitors. Three dose-escalation patients achieved partial responses, one with hepatocellular carcinoma and two with cutaneous melanoma. In the dose-escalation cohort, approximately 80% of patients were male, and the mean age was roughly 60 years with a range of roughly 20 to 79. The paper covers the monotherapy dose-escalation part of the phase I ivuxolimab trial, which included N ≈ 50 patients. Peripheral TCRbeta sequencing was intended to test whether TCR sequence diversity was altered and clonal T-cell expansion was caused by ivuxolimab. Of the roughly 51 patients in dose escalation, around 19 had hepatocellular carcinoma, roughly 15 had melanoma, 9 had renal cell carcinoma and 9 had head and neck cancer.

Overall study outcomes, separate from this receptor: Low levels of normalized T-cell clonal expansion were also seen in some patients who did not respond. Partial responders in the 0.1-3.0 mg/kg groups had among the lowest normalized peripheral clonal expansion, especially among CD8+ T cells. Clonal expansion of both CD4+ and CD8+ blood T cells was observed from baseline to week 6 at doses 0.1 to 3.0 mg/kg. Which antigens the clonally expanded peripheral T cells were specific for was not determined. On average, CD8+ T cells showed more expanded clones than CD4+ T cells after ivuxolimab.

The trial excluded patients who had a history of autoimmune disease or were on systemic immunosuppression. Peripheral blood for TCR sequencing was collected from all dose cohorts at baseline, on cycle 4 day 1, and on cycle 7 day 1. The samples were drawn from a first-in-human, open-label, multicenter phase I dose-escalation trial of ivuxolimab. Adults with locally advanced or metastatic head and neck squamous cell, hepatocellular, melanoma or renal cell carcinoma were enrolled in the trial. Before TCR sequencing, CD4+ T cells and CD8+ T cells from peripheral blood were sorted into separate populations.

Sequencing was performed on CD4+ or CD8+ T cells sorted from blood, taken in a trial of the OX40 agonist ivuxolimab. The clonotype originates from an adult with an advanced solid tumor such as melanoma, head and neck, liver or kidney cancer. The receptor chain draws on TRBV6-6 and TRBJ1-5; tentative D gene TRBD1, with 5 bases matching. The CDR3 in this case is CASSNAGEGLQPQHF. The DNA is TGTGCCAGCAGTAACGCGGGGGAGGGATTGCAGCCCCAGCATTTT.